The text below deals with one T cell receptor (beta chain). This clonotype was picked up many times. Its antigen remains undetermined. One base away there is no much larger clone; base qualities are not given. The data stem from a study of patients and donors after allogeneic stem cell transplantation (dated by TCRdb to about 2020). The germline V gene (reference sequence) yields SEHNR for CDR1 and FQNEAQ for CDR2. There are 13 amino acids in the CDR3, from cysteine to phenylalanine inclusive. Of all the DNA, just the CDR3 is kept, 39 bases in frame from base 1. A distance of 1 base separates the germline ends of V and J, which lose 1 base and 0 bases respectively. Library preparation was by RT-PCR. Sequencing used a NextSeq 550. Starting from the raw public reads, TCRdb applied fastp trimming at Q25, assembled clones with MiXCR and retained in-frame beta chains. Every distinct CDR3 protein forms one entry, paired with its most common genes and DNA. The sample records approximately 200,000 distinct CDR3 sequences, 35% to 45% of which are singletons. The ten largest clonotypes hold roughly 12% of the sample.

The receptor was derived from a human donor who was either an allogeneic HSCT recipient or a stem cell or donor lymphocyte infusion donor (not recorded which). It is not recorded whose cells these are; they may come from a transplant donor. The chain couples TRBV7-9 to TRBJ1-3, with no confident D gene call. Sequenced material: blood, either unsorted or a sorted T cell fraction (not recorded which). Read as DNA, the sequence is TGTGCCAGCAGCTTAGTCTCTGGAAACACCATATATTTT. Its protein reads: CASSLVSGNTIYF.